These T cell receptor beta chains were read from a single sample in a study of blood T cell repertoires in COVID-19. Assay: immunoSEQ multiplex PCR; the TCRdb copy retains only in-frame clones and omits some. The repertoire holds some 180,000 clones, with 83% as singletons. The sequenced material came from peripheral blood. These receptor sequences come from a woman of 80 years or more with acute or convalescent COVID-19. CDR3s include the opening cysteine and the closing phenylalanine or tryptophan. The D gene is left open where the match is weak.

v_call d_call cdr3_aa
TRBV28 NA CASSLLALNYGYTF
TRBV18 TRBD1 CASSPPRGQNFQETQYF
TRBV19 TRBD1 CASSMGQATEAFF
TRBV7-2 NA CASSSLALVSSYNEQFF
TRBV19 TRBD1 CASSPPVQGDQPQHF
TRBV2 TRBD1 CASSTAGTGRGHEQYF
TRBV19 NA CASSILGDVRRGEQFF
TRBV19 TRBD1 CASSIMTGLSNQPQHF
TRBV30 TRBD1 CAWSPDRGFFYEQYF
TRBV4-3 TRBD2 CASSSLAGSSTDTQYF
TRBV5-4 NA CASSLGTANTGELFF
TRBV7-2 TRBD1 CASSLLEYRGYGYTF
TRBV19 NA CATRQVSEAFF
TRBV5-5 NA CASSLGTDYEQYF
TRBV30 NA CAWTPDSLNTEAFF
TRBV11-2 TRBD1 CASSLEQGLSSGQYF
TRBV24-1 TRBD2 CATSDPPGLAGYEQYF
TRBV4-2 TRBD1 CASSQGFGQGSNQPQHF
TRBV28 NA CASSYRSYEQYF
TRBV4-3 NA CASSQDLGQNTEAFF
TRBV20-1 NA CSACDSYNQPQHF
TRBV19 TRBD2 CASSPLGGVKEQYF
TRBV4-1 NA CASSQDSRVTQYF
TRBV10-3 TRBD1 CAISATGMNTEAFF
TRBV5-1 TRBD2 CASSLANWGGYEQYF
TRBV6-2/TRBV6-3 NA CASSTRLLNGGELFF
TRBV11-2 TRBD2 CASSLVSQRESNEQFF
TRBV15 NA CATSREAGVAGELFF
TRBV19 TRBD1 CASTADSGTGQPQHF
TRBV5-1 NA CASSLAQQGFAEAFF
TRBV5-1 NA CASSTQGLSGANVLTF
TRBV7-9 TRBD1 CASSRPSGTGESYEQYF
TRBV5-6 NA CASSLGQGRNTIYF
TRBV7-9 TRBD2 CASSLARPASGATDTQYF
TRBV4-1 NA CASSQVLAGRSSYNEQFF
TRBV11-2 NA CASSVSASTDTQYF
TRBV28 NA CASSLMTAEVTIYF
TRBV14 TRBD1 CASSKGQGNYGYTF
TRBV27 NA CASSLYGGAGNEQFF
TRBV7-9 NA CASTEVSPSSYNEQFF
TRBV7-2 TRBD2 CASSSKAGGPSWTDTQYF
TRBV5-1 TRBD1 CASSEEGQGPTGELFF
TRBV3-1/TRBV3-2 NA CASSPLYTGETQYF
TRBV18 TRBD2 CASSPNGGGTNEQYF
TRBV29-1 NA CSVGDTHTGELFF
TRBV5-1 TRBD2 CASSSSGRGLRTDTQYF